The 32 T cell receptor beta chains listed next were all sequenced from one sample in a study of early T cells in non-severe SARS-CoV-2 infection. A single record per CDR3 protein comes from TCRdb applying MiXCR to the 5' RACE reads. The sample contains about 80,000 distinct CDR3 sequences, more than 4% of which appear only once. The specimen was whole blood, collected at baseline. All receptors derive from an adult who was a healthcare worker with PCR-confirmed SARS-CoV-2 infection or an uninfected control (not recorded which).

There are many counts of this clonotype. The chain has TRBV12-3 or TRBV12-4 and TRBJ2-1; 8 nucleotides agree with TRBD2. The CDR3 loop spans 16 amino acids. The V and J ends lost 3 bases and 0 bases, in that order; junction bases with no gene match: 4. CDR3 loop: CASSFEAGGSYNEQFF. The CDR3 nucleotides are TGTGCCAGCAGTTTTGAGGCGGGAGGCTCCTACAATGAGCAGTTCTTC.

This clonotype appeared many times. The chain carries TRBV5-5 and TRBJ2-7; D might be TRBD2 (5 bases). Trimming took off 1 base at V and 2 bases at J, with 13 bases between the two ends. CDR1 is SGHKS, CDR2 YYEKEE, per germline (reference sequence). The CDR3 sequence is 15 residues long. The CDR3 region is CASSLRRGYTYEQYF. The CDR3 nucleotides are TGTGCCAGCAGCTTGCGTCGGGGATATACCTACGAGCAGTACTTC.

The rearrangement uses TRBV24-1 and TRBJ2-1; 9 bases align to TRBD2. The CDR3 has 14 residues. With V trimmed by 5 bases and J by 7 bases, 5 bases remained unmatched. Germline-derived CDR1 and CDR2 are KGHDR and SFDVKD. The CDR3: CATSAAGGKNEQFF. CDR3 bases: TGTGCCACCAGTGCGGCGGGAGGGAAAAATGAGCAGTTCTTC.

The chain links TRBV18 to TRBJ2-7, with 8 bases fitting TRBD1. The CDR3 has 13 residues. Germline loops: CDR1 KGHSH, CDR2 LQKENI. The V segment lost 2 bases and the J segment 5 bases; nucleotides outside the gene matches: 2. The CDR3 loop reads CASSPGTGDEQYF. The CDR3, as DNA: TGTGCCAGCTCACCAGGGACAGGAGACGAGCAGTACTTC.

This clonotype was detected ten times or more. The gene calls are TRBV6-5 and TRBJ1-2, with no clear D. Germline V CDR1 and CDR2: MNHEY, SVGAGI. This CDR3 comprises 16 residues. Between the trimmed V and J ends, which lost 2 bases and 4 bases, there was a span of 17 bases. The CDR3 protein is CASSYLTSRPGYGYTF. The CDR3 nucleotides are TGTGCCAGCAGTTACCTTACTTCCCGACCGGGCTATGGCTACACCTTC.

In its sample, this clonotype was seen a few times. This chain connects TRBV7-9 to TRBJ2-1; a weak D match, TRBD2 (5 bases). The CDR3 runs 14 residues. The ends were cut back, 4 bases at V and 9 bases at J, with 16 bases in the middle. CDR1 SEHNR and CDR2 FQNEAQ come from the germline V gene (reference sequence). CDR3 residues: CASSSEAQLAEQFF. Written as DNA, the CDR3 is TGTGCCAGCAGCTCGGAGGCCCAGTTGGCTGAGCAGTTCTTC.

Many counts were recorded for this clonotype. The chain uses TRBV7-9 and TRBJ2-2; D tentatively fits TRBD1 or TRBD2 (6 bases each). This CDR3 has 16 amino acids. The germline V gene has CDR1 SEHNR and CDR2 FQNEAQ (reference sequence). V was trimmed by 5 bases and J by 0 bases, leaving 13 bases between them. The CDR3 coding sequence is TGTGCCAGCAGCAAACCCGGGGGCTCGAACACCGGGGAGCTGTTTTTT. Protein product: CASSKPGGSNTGELFF.

Concerning this clonotype: Germline and junction disagree at one end, which may indicate a read error. The CDR3 DNA reads as TGTGCCAGCAGTTCGTTGGACGGGAGACCGAACGCTGAAGCTTTCTTT. Protein sequence: CASSSLDGRPNAEAFF. The J gene is TRBJ1-1, the V gene TRBV27; D unresolved. CDR1 is MNHEY and CDR2 is SMNVEV in the germline V gene (reference sequence). The CDR3 consists of 16 residues.

This chain joins TRBV7-8 and TRBJ2-5, with no clear D. CDR1 is SGHVS and CDR2 is FQNEAQ in the germline V gene. Deletions cut 2 bases from V and 0 bases from J, with 7 bases between. There are 14 residues in the CDR3. This chain's CDR3 is CASSLSRHQETQYF. DNA of the CDR3: TGTGCCAGCAGCTTATCCCGTCACCAAGAGACCCAGTACTTC.

The V call is TRBV2, the J call TRBJ1-5, with TRBD1 as a possible D gene (5 bases). Germline CDR1 SNHLY, CDR2 FYNNEI. V was cut by 5 bases and J by 0 bases, with 8 bases left in between. The CDR3 consists of 14 residues. The CDR3: CASSTGYSNQPQHF. As DNA, the CDR3 is TGTGCCAGCAGTACAGGATATAGCAATCAGCCCCAGCATTTT.

This clonotype has ten or more counts. This chain joins TRBV10-2 and TRBJ1-1; no firm D call. The CDR3 spans 13 residues. The germline V gene encodes CDR1 WSHSY and CDR2 SAAADI. V lost 6 bases and J 4 bases, leaving 12 bases between the germline ends. The CDR3 DNA reads as TGCGCCAGCAGCGCCGGTCGGGGCACTGAAGCTTTCTTT. Its protein is CASSAGRGTEAFF.

This clonotype has a handful of counts. The chain carries TRBV5-5 and TRBJ2-1, with D unresolved. Trimming cost V 5 bases and J 0 bases, with 12 bases left between them. The CDR3 loop spans 15 amino acids. From germline, CDR1 is SGHKS and CDR2 YYEKEE (reference sequence). CDR3 coding DNA: TGTGCCAGCAGACCTGAACAGAGCTCCTACAATGAGCAGTTCTTC. Translating it yields CASRPEQSSYNEQFF.

V is TRBV5-8 and J is TRBJ2-7, with 7 positions matching TRBD1. CDR3 length equals 16 residues. From germline, CDR1 is SGHTS and CDR2 YDEGEE. V lost 2 bases to trimming and J lost 5 bases; unmatched junction nucleotides: 13. CDR3 sequence reads: CASSLGRGTVGNEQYF. CDR3 in DNA: TGTGCCAGCAGCTTAGGTCGAGGGACAGTTGGAAACGAGCAGTACTTC.

The table lists this clonotype with many counts. V is TRBV19 and J is TRBJ2-5; a weak D match, TRBD1 (5 bases). The V end was cut by 9 bases, the J end by 3 bases, with 14 bases between. CDR1 LNHDA and CDR2 SQIVND come from the germline V gene (reference sequence). The CDR3 runs 13 residues. As DNA, the CDR3 is TGTGCCAGCCGACTGACAGCAAAAGAGACCCAGTACTTC. This encodes CASRLTAKETQYF.

The sample holds a few counts of this clonotype. The genes are TRBV3-1 and TRBJ2-1; maybe TRBD2 (5 bases). This CDR3 is built from 13 residues. CDR1 is LGHDT and CDR2 is YNNKEL in the germline V gene (reference sequence). V shed 0 bases and J shed 7 bases, with 7 bases lying between them. CDR3 sequence (DNA): TGTGCCAGCAGCCAAGATCCGGGGAATGAGCAGTTCTTC. It encodes CASSQDPGNEQFF.

This clonotype turned up a few times. The chain couples TRBV14 to TRBJ2-1; 8 nucleotides line up with TRBD1. CDR1 is SGHDN and CDR2 is FVKESK in the germline V gene. The junction had 9 bases not matched to a gene; V was cut back by 4 bases and J by 4 bases. The CDR3 extends over 16 amino acids. The CDR3 loop is CASSRPDRVAYNEQFF. CDR3 in DNA: TGTGCCAGCAGCCGACCGGACAGGGTGGCTTACAATGAGCAGTTCTTC.

The table lists this clonotype with a few counts. The chain couples TRBV5-4 to TRBJ1-6, with unresolved D. Per germline, CDR1 SGHNT and CDR2 YYREEE (reference sequence). The ends were cut back, 5 bases at V and 7 bases at J, with 13 bases in the middle. The CDR3 spans 14 residues. The CDR3: CASSKPKPNSPLHF. The DNA of the CDR3 is TGTGCCAGCAGTAAGCCAAAGCCGAATTCACCCCTCCACTTT.

The chain uses TRBV11-2 and TRBJ2-2; the D call may be TRBD1 or TRBD2 (6 bases each). Germline-derived CDR1 and CDR2 are SGHAT and FQNNGV. The CDR3 has 15 residues. Trimming stripped 5 bases from V and 7 bases from J, with 17 bases between. The CDR3 DNA sequence: TGTGCCAGCAGCCCAGGAGGGGGTATAATCGGGGAGCTGTTTTTT. The encoded protein is CASSPGGGIIGELFF.

This clonotype was seen repeatedly, ten times or more. The chain carries TRBV20-1 and TRBJ2-1; TRBD2 matches at 11 bases. The V and J ends lost 3 bases and 9 bases, in that order; junction bases with no gene match: 13. The germline CDR1 and CDR2 sequences are DFQATT and SNEGSKA (reference sequence). This CDR3 region has 16 residues. CDR3 sequence reads: CSASGATSGSQGEQFF. CDR3 sequence (DNA): TGCAGTGCTAGTGGTGCAACTAGCGGGAGTCAAGGTGAGCAGTTCTTC.

This rearrangement joins TRBV7-2 to TRBJ2-3, with TRBD2 matching over 8 bases. The CDR3 loop spans 13 amino acids. Looked up from germline, CDR1 is SGHTA and CDR2 is FQGNSA. With 5 bases clipped from V and 6 bases from J, the junction kept 4 bases outside the gene matches. CDR3 DNA sequence: TGTGCCAGCAGCGGGACTAGATCGGATACGCAGTATTTT. Encoded protein: CASSGTRSDTQYF.

This chain uses TRBV27 with TRBJ2-7; D is perhaps TRBD1 (5 bases). V was trimmed by 2 bases and J by 2 bases, leaving 19 bases between them. The CDR3 has 17 amino acids. Germline CDR1 and CDR2: MNHEY and SMNVEV (reference sequence). This chain's CDR3 is CASSLDKGEISTYEQYF. CDR3 nucleotide sequence: TGTGCCAGCAGTTTAGATAAAGGGGAAATCTCGACCTACGAGCAGTACTTC.

The chain employs TRBV18 and TRBJ2-3; 14 bases are a match to TRBD2. V was pared by 3 bases and J by 5 bases, with 4 bases of the junction left unmatched. The CDR3 totals 16 residues. Looked up from germline, CDR1 is KGHSH and CDR2 is LQKENI. This CDR3 is CASSPPGLAGGDTQYF. The CDR3 DNA reads TGTGCCAGCTCACCCCCAGGACTAGCGGGAGGAGATACGCAGTATTTT. Supplemented by reference TRBV18 and TRBJ2-3, the full variable domain reads NAGVMQNPRHLVRRRGQEARLRCSPMKGHSHVYWYRQLPEEGLKFMVYLQKENIIDESGMPKERFSAEFPKEGPSILRIQQVVRGDSAAYFCASSPPGLAGGDTQYFGPGTRLTVL.

V and J are TRBV27 and TRBJ2-1, with 8 bases identical to TRBD1. J lost 14 bases, V lost 7 bases, and 13 bases had no gene match. The CDR3 is made up of 13 amino acids. From germline, CDR1 is MNHEY and CDR2 SMNVEV (reference sequence). The CDR3 region has the DNA TGTGCCAGCACCCCTTTGGCAGGGGGCATGAAGTTCTTC. Translating it yields CASTPLAGGMKFF.

The sample holds a few counts of this clonotype. The J gene is TRBJ1-1, the V gene TRBV10-3; D may be TRBD1 (6 bases). Germline assignment: CDR1 ENHRY and CDR2 SYGVKD. This CDR3 is 12 amino acids long. V dropped 5 bases and J dropped 4 bases, with 8 bases sitting between them. DNA of the CDR3: TGTGCCATCAGTCCCAGGGGCACTGAAGCTTTCTTT. The encoded protein is CAISPRGTEAFF.

This clonotype has a count of ten or more. This rearrangement joins TRBV14 to TRBJ2-1, with D possibly being TRBD1 or TRBD2 (5 bases each). Between the trimmed V and J ends, which lost 5 bases and 15 bases, there was a span of 20 bases. From germline, CDR1 is SGHDN and CDR2 FVKESK. The CDR3 runs to 13 residues. CDR3 region: CASSEQMYGTPFF. The CDR3 DNA is TGTGCCAGCAGCGAACAAATGTACGGGACCCCGTTCTTC.

In this sample, this clonotype turned up many times. The chain joins TRBV9 to TRBJ2-1; 7 nucleotides agree with TRBD2. The length of the CDR3 is 16 residues. Trimming took 4 bases from V and 3 from J; bases not matched to a gene: 10. CDR1 and CDR2 from the germline V gene are SGDLS and YYNGEE. The CDR3 region has the DNA TGTGCCAGCAGCCCCAACACCCGGGGGGACTACAATGAGCAGTTCTTC. This translates into CASSPNTRGDYNEQFF.

The sample holds many counts of this clonotype. CDR3 DNA: TGCAGCGTTGACCCCACTAGATCCGGGGAGCTGTTTTTT. As protein: CSVDPTRSGELFF. The chain joins TRBV29-1 to TRBJ2-2, with D perhaps TRBD2 (5 bases). V was clipped by 3 bases and J by 6 bases, with 11 bases between them. Germline V gives CDR1 SQVTM, CDR2 ANQGSEA. CDR3 length equals 13 residues.

The DNA of the CDR3 is TGCGCCAGCAGCCAAATTTGGGCAAATGAGCAGTTCTTC. It yields the protein CASSQIWANEQFF. The chain carries TRBV4-1 and TRBJ2-1, with D unclear. The V gene's germline CDR1 is MGHRA and CDR2 YSYEKL. Trimming took off 2 bases at V and 7 bases at J, with 9 bases between the two ends. The CDR3 extends over 13 amino acids.

This clonotype came up many times. The chain has TRBV14 and TRBJ1-2, with 8 positions matching TRBD1. J gave up 5 bases and V 0 bases, and 5 bases lay outside the gene matches. Germline CDR1 and CDR2: SGHDN and FVKESK. The CDR3 runs to 15 residues. The CDR3 DNA follows: TGTGCCAGCAGCCAAGATCGCAGGGGGCAGTATGGCTACACCTTC. Protein: CASSQDRRGQYGYTF.

This clonotype has more than one count but fewer than ten. The CDR3 nucleotides are TGTGCCAGCTCACGACTAGAAGAGACCCAGTACTTC. It codes for CASSRLEETQYF. J is TRBJ2-5 and V is TRBV18; D perhaps matches TRBD2 (6 bases). Germline V gene lookup returns CDR1 KGHSH and CDR2 LQKENI. Deletions cut 4 bases from V and 3 bases from J, with 6 bases between. This CDR3 has 12 residues.

This chain joins TRBV7-2 and TRBJ2-7; 11 nucleotides agree with TRBD2. The J segment lost 5 bases and the V segment lost 3 bases, leaving 6 bases of the junction unmatched. The CDR3 is 15 residues long. CDR1 is SGHTA and CDR2 is FQGNSA in the germline V gene. CDR3 amino acids: CASSFTPSGRNEQYF. The CDR3 DNA reads as TGTGCCAGCAGCTTCACCCCTAGCGGGAGGAACGAGCAGTACTTC.

CDR3 sequence (DNA): TGTGCCAGCAGTTTCCCCGCCACTGAAGCTTTCTTT. Translated: CASSFPATEAFF. The rearrangement links TRBV12-3 or TRBV12-4 to TRBJ1-1, with D unresolved. CDR3 length: 12 residues. Trimming removed 3 bases at V and 4 bases at J, with 6 bases between.